This passage covers 10 T cell receptor beta chains from one sample sequenced in a study of OX40 agonist ivuxolimab in advanced cancers. Clones were sequenced by immunoSEQ multiplex PCR, and TCRdb holds only the in-frame ones, with some missing. Altogether under 55,000 clones are present, approximately 84% being singletons, with the ten largest covering about 15%. Source: CD4+ or CD8+ T cells sorted from blood, taken in a trial of the OX40 agonist ivuxolimab. Receptors originate from an adult with an advanced solid tumor such as melanoma, head and neck, liver or kidney cancer.

The rearrangement joins TRBV6-5 to TRBJ1-2; D might be TRBD1 (5 bases). CDR1 and CDR2 (germline): MNHEY, SVGAGI. Trimming removed 5 bases at V and 11 bases at J, with 18 bases between. The CDR3 runs 13 residues. CDR3 sequence reads: CASSPPGALGYTF. The CDR3 DNA sequence: TGTGCCAGCAGTCCCCCTGGGGCATTGGGGTACACCTTC.

This sequence joins TRBV29-1 and TRBJ1-1, with 7 positions matching TRBD1. The germline V gene encodes CDR1 SQVTM and CDR2 ANQGSEA. This CDR3 is 15 amino acids long. The V gene end was trimmed by 4 bases and the J gene end by 3 bases; junction bases not matched to a gene: 11. In DNA, the CDR3 is TGCAGCGTTGGACAGGGAGGGTTCAGGGACACTGAAGCTTTCTTT. This encodes CSVGQGGFRDTEAFF.

V gene TRBV7-9 combines with J gene TRBJ1-2; TRBD1 aligns across 7 bases. Germline lookup yields CDR1 SEHNR and CDR2 FQNEAQ (reference sequence). Germline trimming cut 7 bases from V and 2 bases from J; bases unmatched to any gene: 10. This CDR3 region has 15 residues. The CDR3 sequence is CASTIPQGLNYGYTF. In DNA form, the CDR3 reads TGTGCCAGCACCATTCCACAGGGGTTAAACTATGGCTACACCTTC.

This chain connects TRBV27 to TRBJ1-2, with TRBD1 matching over 7 bases. V trimming: 2 bases; J trimming: 7 bases; junction bases outside the gene matches: 10. The CDR3 spans 15 residues. Germline V lookup: CDR1 MNHEY, CDR2 SMNVEV (reference sequence). The CDR3 region has the DNA TGTGCCAGCAGTTTAAGTGAGGGGGCGTCAACTGGCTACACCTTC. Protein: CASSLSEGASTGYTF.

The chain combines TRBV7-3 with TRBJ2-3; D possibly corresponds to TRBD2 (5 bases). Deletions cut 4 bases from V and 4 bases from J, with 9 bases between. Looked up from germline, CDR1 is SGHTA and CDR2 is FQGTGA. This CDR3 is 13 amino acids long. The CDR3 region has the DNA TGTGCCAGCAGCTCCGACGGGGCAGATACGCAGTATTTT. Translated, it gives CASSSDGADTQYF.

J is TRBJ1-1 and V is TRBV5-6; unclear D gene. The length of the CDR3 is 12 residues. Trimming pared 3 bases from V and 5 bases from J, leaving 8 bases between. In germline, CDR1 is SGHDT, CDR2 YYEEEE. CDR3 sequence reads: CASSSNPTEAFF. The CDR3 DNA follows: TGTGCCAGCAGCTCCAATCCGACTGAAGCTTTCTTT.

This clone turned up a few times. This same CDR3 is encoded by further DNA sequences in the sample. The rearrangement joins TRBV11-3 to TRBJ2-7; 7 bases align to TRBD2. This CDR3 comprises 14 residues. J was trimmed by 2 bases and V by 1 base; bases with no gene match: 2. CDR1 is SGHNT, CDR2 YENEEA, per germline. CDR3 bases: TGTGCCAGCAGCTTAGCGGGGGGAACCTACGAGCAGTACTTC. Translation gives CASSLAGGTYEQYF. The complete variable domain, with remaining parts taken from reference TRBV11-3 and TRBJ2-7, reads EAGVVQSPRYKIIEKKQPVAFWCNPISGHNTLYWYLQNLGQGPELLIRYENEEAVDDSQLPKDRFSAERLKGVDSTLKIQPAELGDSAVYLCASSLAGGTYEQYFGPGTRLTVT.

This chain links TRBV10-1 with TRBJ2-4; D ambiguous. The germline CDR1 and CDR2 sequences are WNHNN and SYGVQD (reference sequence). CDR3 length equals 13 residues. Trimming stripped 2 bases from V and 8 bases from J, with 10 bases between. The CDR3 spells CASSEEGIDIQYF. In nucleotides, the CDR3 is TGCGCCAGCAGTGAGGAAGGGATCGACATTCAGTACTTC.

Only a few counts were recorded for this clone. The gene calls are TRBV30 and TRBJ1-2; D gene uncertain. The germline V and J ends were trimmed by 8 bases and 4 bases, with 17 bases remaining between them. The CDR3 runs 13 residues. The germline V gene encodes CDR1 GTSNPN and CDR2 SVGIG (reference sequence). This CDR3 is CAVRDGRSYGYTF. The CDR3 DNA is TGTGCCGTAAGGGATGGGAGAAGCTATGGCTACACCTTC.

The chain's CDR3 is CASHRGADTQYF. In DNA, the CDR3 is TGTGCCAGCCACCGGGGGGCAGATACGCAGTATTTT. The chain carries TRBV7-3 and TRBJ2-3; 7 bases fit TRBD2. The CDR3 runs to 12 residues. V was clipped by 8 bases and J by 4 bases; unmatched bases: 3. CDR1 SGHTA and CDR2 FQGTGA come from the germline V gene.